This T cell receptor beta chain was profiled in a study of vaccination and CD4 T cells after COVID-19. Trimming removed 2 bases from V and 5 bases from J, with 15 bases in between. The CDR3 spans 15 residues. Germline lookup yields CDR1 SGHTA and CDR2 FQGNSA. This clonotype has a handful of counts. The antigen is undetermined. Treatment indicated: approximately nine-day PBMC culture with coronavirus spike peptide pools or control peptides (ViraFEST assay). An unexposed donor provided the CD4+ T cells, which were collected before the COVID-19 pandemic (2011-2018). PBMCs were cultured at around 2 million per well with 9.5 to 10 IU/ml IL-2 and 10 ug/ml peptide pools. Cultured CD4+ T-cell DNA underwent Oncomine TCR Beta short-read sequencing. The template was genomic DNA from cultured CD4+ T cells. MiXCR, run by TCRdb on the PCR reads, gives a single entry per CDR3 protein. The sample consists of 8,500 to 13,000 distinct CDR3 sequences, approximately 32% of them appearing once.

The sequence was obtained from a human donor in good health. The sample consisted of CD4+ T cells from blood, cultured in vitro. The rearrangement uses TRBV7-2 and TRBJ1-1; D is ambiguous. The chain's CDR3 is CASSLLPPTGTEAFF. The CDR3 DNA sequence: TGTGCCAGCAGCTTACTCCCCCCGACTGGGACTGAAGCTTTCTTT.